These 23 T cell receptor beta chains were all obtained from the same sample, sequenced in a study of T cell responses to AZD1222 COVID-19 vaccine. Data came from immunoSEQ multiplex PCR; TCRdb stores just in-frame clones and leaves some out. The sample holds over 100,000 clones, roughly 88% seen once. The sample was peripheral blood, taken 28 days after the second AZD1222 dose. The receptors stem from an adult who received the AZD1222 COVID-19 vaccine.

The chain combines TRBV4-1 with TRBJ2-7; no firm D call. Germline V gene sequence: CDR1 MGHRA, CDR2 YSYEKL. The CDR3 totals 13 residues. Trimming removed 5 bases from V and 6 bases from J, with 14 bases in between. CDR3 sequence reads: CASSYNLGSEQYF. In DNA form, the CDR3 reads TGCGCCAGCAGCTATAACCTAGGGTCCGAGCAGTACTTC.

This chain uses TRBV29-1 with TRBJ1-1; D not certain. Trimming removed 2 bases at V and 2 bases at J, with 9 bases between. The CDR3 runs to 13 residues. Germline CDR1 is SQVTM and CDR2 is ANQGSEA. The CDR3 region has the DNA TGCAGCGTTGAACTTCGGTTCAACACTGAAGCTTTCTTT. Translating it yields CSVELRFNTEAFF.

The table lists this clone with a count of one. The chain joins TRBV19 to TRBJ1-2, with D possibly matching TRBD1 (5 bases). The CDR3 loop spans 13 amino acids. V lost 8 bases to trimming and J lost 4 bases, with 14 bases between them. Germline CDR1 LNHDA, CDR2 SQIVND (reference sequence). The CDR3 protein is CASRPGPGYGYTF. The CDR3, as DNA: TGTGCCAGTCGCCCGGGACCGGGCTATGGCTACACCTTC. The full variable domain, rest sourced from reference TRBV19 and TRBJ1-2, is DGGITQSPKYLFRKEGQNVTLSCEQNLNHDAMYWYRQDPGQGLRLIYYSQIVNDFQKGDIAEGYSVSREKKESFPLTVTSAQKNPTAFYLCASRPGPGYGYTFGSGTRLTVV.

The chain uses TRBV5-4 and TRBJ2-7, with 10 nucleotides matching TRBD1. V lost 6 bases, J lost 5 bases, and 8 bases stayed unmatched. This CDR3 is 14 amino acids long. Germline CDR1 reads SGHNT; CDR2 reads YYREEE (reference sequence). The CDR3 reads CASTADRGYHEQYF. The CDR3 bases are TGTGCCAGCACCGCGGACAGGGGGTACCACGAGCAGTACTTC.

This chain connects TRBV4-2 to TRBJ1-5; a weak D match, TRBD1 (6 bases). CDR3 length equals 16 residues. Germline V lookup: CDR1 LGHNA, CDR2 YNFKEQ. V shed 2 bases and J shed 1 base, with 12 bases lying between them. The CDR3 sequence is CASSQSTGTSNQPQHF. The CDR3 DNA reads TGTGCCAGCAGCCAATCAACAGGGACAAGCAATCAGCCCCAGCATTTT.

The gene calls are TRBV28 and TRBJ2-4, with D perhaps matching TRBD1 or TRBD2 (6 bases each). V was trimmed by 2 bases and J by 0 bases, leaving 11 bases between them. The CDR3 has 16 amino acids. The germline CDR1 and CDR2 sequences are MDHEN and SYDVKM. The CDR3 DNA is TGTGCCAGCAGTTTACCGGGGGCACTAGCCAAAAACATTCAGTACTTC. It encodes CASSLPGALAKNIQYF.

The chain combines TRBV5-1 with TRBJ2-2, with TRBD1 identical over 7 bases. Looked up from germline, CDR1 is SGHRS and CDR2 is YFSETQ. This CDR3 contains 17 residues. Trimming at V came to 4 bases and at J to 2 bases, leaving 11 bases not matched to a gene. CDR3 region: CASSRYQGEYNTGELFF. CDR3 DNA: TGCGCCAGCAGCCGTTATCAGGGGGAGTATAACACCGGGGAGCTGTTTTTT.

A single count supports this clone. The CDR3 DNA follows: TGTGCCAGCAGTTTATGGTATGGCTACACCTTC. Translated: CASSLWYGYTF. The chain uses TRBV28 and TRBJ1-2, with unresolved D. The V and J ends lost 0 bases and 5 bases respectively, with 1 base between them. Germline V gene lookup returns CDR1 MDHEN and CDR2 SYDVKM. The CDR3 loop spans 11 amino acids.

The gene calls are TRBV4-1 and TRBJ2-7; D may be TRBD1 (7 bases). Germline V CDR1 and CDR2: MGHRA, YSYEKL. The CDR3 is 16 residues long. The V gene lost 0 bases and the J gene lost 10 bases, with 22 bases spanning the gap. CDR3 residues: CASSQDLRAGQRRQYF. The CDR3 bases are TGCGCCAGCAGCCAAGATCTCAGGGCGGGACAGCGGAGACAGTACTTC.

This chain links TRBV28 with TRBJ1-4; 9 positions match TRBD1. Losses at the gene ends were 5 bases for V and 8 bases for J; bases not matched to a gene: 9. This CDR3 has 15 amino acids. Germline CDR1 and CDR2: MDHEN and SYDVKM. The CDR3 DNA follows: TGTGCCAGCAGTCCCTCGGGGACAGGGATAGAAAAACTGTTTTTT. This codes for CASSPSGTGIEKLFF.

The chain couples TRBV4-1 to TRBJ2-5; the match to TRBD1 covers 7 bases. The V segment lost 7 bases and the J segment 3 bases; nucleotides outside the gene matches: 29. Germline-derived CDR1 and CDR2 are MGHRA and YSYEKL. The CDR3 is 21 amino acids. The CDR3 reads CASNLWWGANQHRDRKETQYF. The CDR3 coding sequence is TGCGCCAGCAACCTCTGGTGGGGTGCGAACCAGCATCGGGACAGAAAAGAGACCCAGTACTTC.

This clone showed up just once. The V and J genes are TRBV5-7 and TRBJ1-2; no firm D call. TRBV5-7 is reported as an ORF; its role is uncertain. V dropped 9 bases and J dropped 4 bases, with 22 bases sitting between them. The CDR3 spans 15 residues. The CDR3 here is CANHADPPRGYGYTF. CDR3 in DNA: TGTGCCAACCACGCCGACCCTCCCCGGGGCTATGGCTACACCTTC.

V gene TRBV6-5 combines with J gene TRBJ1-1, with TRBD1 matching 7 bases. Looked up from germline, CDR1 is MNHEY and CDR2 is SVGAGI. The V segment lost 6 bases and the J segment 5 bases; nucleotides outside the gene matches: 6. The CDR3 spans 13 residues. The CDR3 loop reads CASRPRQGTEAFF. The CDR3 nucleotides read TGTGCCAGCAGACCCCGACAGGGAACTGAAGCTTTCTTT.

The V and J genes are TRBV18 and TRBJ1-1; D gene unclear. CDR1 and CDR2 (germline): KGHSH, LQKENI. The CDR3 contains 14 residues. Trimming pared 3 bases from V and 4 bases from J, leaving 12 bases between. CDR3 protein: CASSPNSLFTEAFF. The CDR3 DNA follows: TGTGCCAGCTCACCGAACAGCTTGTTCACTGAAGCTTTCTTT.

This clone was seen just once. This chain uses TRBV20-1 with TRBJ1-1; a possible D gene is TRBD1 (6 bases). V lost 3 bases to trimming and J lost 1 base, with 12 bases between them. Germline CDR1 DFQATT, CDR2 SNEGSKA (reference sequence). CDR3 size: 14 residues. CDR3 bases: TGCAGTGCTAGTGAACAAGGGGGGAACACTGAAGCTTTCTTT. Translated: CSASEQGGNTEAFF.

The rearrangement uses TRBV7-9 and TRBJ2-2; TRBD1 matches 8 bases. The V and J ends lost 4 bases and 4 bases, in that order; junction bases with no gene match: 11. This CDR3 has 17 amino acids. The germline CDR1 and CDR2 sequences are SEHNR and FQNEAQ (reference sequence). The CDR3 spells CASSSGWTGRSTGELFF. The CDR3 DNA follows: TGTGCCAGCAGCTCTGGGTGGACAGGGCGAAGCACCGGGGAGCTGTTTTTT.

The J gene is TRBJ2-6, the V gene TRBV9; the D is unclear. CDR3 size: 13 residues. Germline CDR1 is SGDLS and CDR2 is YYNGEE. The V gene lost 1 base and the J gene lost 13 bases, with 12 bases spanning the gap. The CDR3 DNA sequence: TGTGCCAGCAGCGTATACTCCCCCGTGGTCCTGACTTTC. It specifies CASSVYSPVVLTF.

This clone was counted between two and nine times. The CDR3 loop reads CASIVDSMNTEAFF. In DNA, the CDR3 is TGTGCCAGCATCGTAGACAGTATGAACACTGAAGCTTTCTTT. The V call is TRBV2, the J call TRBJ1-1; D is perhaps TRBD1 (5 bases). Per germline, CDR1 SNHLY and CDR2 FYNNEI. Deletions cut 7 bases from V and 0 bases from J, with 12 bases between. The CDR3 length is 14 residues.

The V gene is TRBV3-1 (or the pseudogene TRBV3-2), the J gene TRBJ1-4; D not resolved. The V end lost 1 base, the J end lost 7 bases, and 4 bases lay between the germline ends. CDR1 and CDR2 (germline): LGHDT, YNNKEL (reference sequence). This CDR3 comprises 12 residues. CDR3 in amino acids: CASSQVSEKLFF. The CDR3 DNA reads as TGTGCCAGCAGCCAAGTCTCTGAAAAACTGTTTTTT.

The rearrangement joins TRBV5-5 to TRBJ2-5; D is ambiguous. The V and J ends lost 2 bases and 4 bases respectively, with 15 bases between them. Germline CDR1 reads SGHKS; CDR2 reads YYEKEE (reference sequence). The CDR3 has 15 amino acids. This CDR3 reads CASSFTPSVGETQYF. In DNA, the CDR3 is TGTGCCAGCAGCTTTACGCCTTCGGTGGGAGAGACCCAGTACTTC.

For the CDR3, the DNA is TGTGCCAGCAGTTACTCGAGAGGGAACATTCAGTACTTC. This sequence encodes CASSYSRGNIQYF. The chain has TRBV6-5 and TRBJ2-4; maybe TRBD2 (5 bases). The V gene's germline CDR1 is MNHEY and CDR2 SVGAGI. The length of the CDR3 is 13 residues. V gave up 0 bases and J gave up 7 bases, with 7 bases separating them.

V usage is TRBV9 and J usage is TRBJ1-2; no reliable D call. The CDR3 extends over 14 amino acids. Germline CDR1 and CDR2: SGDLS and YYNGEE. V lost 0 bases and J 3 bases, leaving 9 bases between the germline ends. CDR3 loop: CASSVGGMYYGYTF. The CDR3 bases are TGTGCCAGCAGCGTAGGAGGGATGTACTATGGCTACACCTTC.

CDR3 region: CASSDAGQSGNTIYF. The DNA for the CDR3 is TGTGCCAGCAGCGATGCGGGGCAGTCTGGAAACACCATATATTTT. The rearrangement links TRBV9 to TRBJ1-3, with TRBD1 as a possible D gene (5 bases). This CDR3 has 15 amino acids. The V end was cut by 3 bases, the J end by 1 base, with 11 bases between. Germline CDR1 and CDR2: SGDLS and YYNGEE.